The 29 T cell receptor beta chains listed next were all sequenced from one sample in a study of Tregs in tolerant kidney transplant recipients. Antigens for these TCRs are unknown. Profiling relied on immunoSEQ multiplex PCR, and the TCRdb table lists in-frame clones only, not all of them. Among about 31,000 clones listed, 82% were seen once. Sequencing input: Tregs from blood cultured with allogeneic cells. These receptors were obtained from a human donor in good health.

The V gene is TRBV27, the J gene TRBJ2-1, with 9 bases matching TRBD1. The ends lost 3 bases at V and 6 bases at J; junction bases unmatched: 9. Per germline, CDR1 MNHEY and CDR2 SMNVEV (reference sequence). The CDR3 has 16 residues. The CDR3 spells CASSFLGQGRSNEQFF. The CDR3 region has the DNA TGTGCCAGCAGTTTTTTAGGACAGGGGCGCTCCAATGAGCAGTTCTTC.

The chain uses TRBV28 and TRBJ1-3; D is uncertain. V was cut by 4 bases and J by 0 bases, with 13 bases left in between. Germline V gene data show CDR1 as MDHEN and CDR2 as SYDVKM. The CDR3 sequence is 16 residues long. CDR3 residues: CASSSTAGVSGNTIYF. The CDR3 DNA is TGTGCCAGCAGTTCCACGGCCGGGGTCTCTGGAAACACCATATATTTT. Filled out from reference TRBV28 and TRBJ1-3, the complete variable domain reads DVKVTQSSRYLVKRTGEKVFLECVQDMDHENMFWYRQDPGLGLRLIYFSYDVKMKEKGDIPEGYSVSREKKERFSLILESASTNQTSMYLCASSSTAGVSGNTIYFGEGSWLTVV.

The gene calls are TRBV14 and TRBJ1-2; D is undetermined. The CDR3 is 14 amino acids. The germline V gene encodes CDR1 SGHDN and CDR2 FVKESK. The germline V and J ends were trimmed by 6 bases and 4 bases, with 15 bases remaining between them. This CDR3 is CASSLRDVGYGYTF. For the CDR3, the DNA is TGTGCCAGCAGTTTACGTGACGTCGGCTATGGCTACACCTTC.

V and J are TRBV7-9 and TRBJ2-1; 7 bases agree with TRBD1. The CDR3 is 14 amino acids. Germline loops: CDR1 SEHNR, CDR2 FQNEAQ (reference sequence). Germline trimming cut 4 bases from V and 9 bases from J; bases unmatched to any gene: 9. The CDR3 region is CASSSRTGLGEQFF. The CDR3 bases are TGTGCCAGCAGCTCCCGGACAGGCTTGGGTGAGCAGTTCTTC.

The gene calls are TRBV7-9 and TRBJ2-7; D possibly corresponds to TRBD2 (5 bases). Trimming shortened V by 1 base and J by 0 bases, and 7 bases separated the two germline ends. The germline V gene encodes CDR1 SEHNR and CDR2 FQNEAQ (reference sequence). The length of the CDR3 is 14 residues. CDR3 protein: CASSLGTDSYEQYF. For the CDR3, the DNA is TGTGCCAGCAGCTTAGGGACTGACTCCTACGAGCAGTACTTC.

This clone showed up just once. CDR3: CASSFGIRGRRGLQETQYF. In nucleotides, the CDR3 is TGTGCCAGCAGCTTTGGGATTAGAGGCAGAAGAGGACTTCAAGAGACCCAGTACTTC. V gene TRBV5-4 combines with J gene TRBJ2-5; a weak D match, TRBD2 (5 bases). Germline V CDR1 and CDR2: SGHNT, YYREEE (reference sequence). CDR3 size: 19 residues. The V and J ends lost 2 bases and 2 bases respectively, with 25 bases between them.

This sequence joins TRBV4-2 and TRBJ1-2; tentatively, D is TRBD1 (6 bases). V was pared by 0 bases and J by 8 bases, with 13 bases between. This CDR3 is 14 amino acids long. The germline V gene has CDR1 LGHNA and CDR2 YNFKEQ. This CDR3 reads CASSQDLSGAGYTF. In DNA, the CDR3 is TGTGCCAGCAGCCAAGATTTGTCAGGGGCAGGCTACACCTTC.

The rearrangement uses TRBV6-5 and TRBJ2-1, with D tentatively TRBD1 or TRBD2 (5 bases each). The CDR3 consists of 15 residues. V was pared by 5 bases and J by 1 base, with 12 bases between. Germline CDR1 and CDR2: MNHEY and SVGAGI. Written as DNA, the CDR3 is TGTGCCAGCAGTCCCGGGTGGGGGTCCTACAATGAGCAGTTCTTC. Translation: CASSPGWGSYNEQFF.

This clone was seen a single time. The CDR3: CASSFSWSSQNEQFF. The CDR3 DNA reads as TGTGCCAGCAGCTTTAGTTGGTCCAGTCAGAATGAGCAGTTCTTC. The chain links TRBV7-2 to TRBJ2-1; D call uncertain. The CDR3 extends over 15 amino acids. The germline CDR1 and CDR2 sequences are SGHTA and FQGNSA. V gave up 3 bases and J gave up 7 bases, with 16 bases separating them.

This chain uses TRBV7-2 with TRBJ2-1, with D possibly being TRBD2 (5 bases). The germline V gene has CDR1 SGHTA and CDR2 FQGNSA. This CDR3 spans 14 amino acids. The V end was cut by 2 bases, the J end by 8 bases, with 13 bases between. The CDR3 loop is CASSLTSWVDEQFF. CDR3 sequence (DNA): TGTGCCAGCAGCTTAACTAGTTGGGTAGATGAGCAGTTCTTC.

The chain employs TRBV7-7 and TRBJ2-7; 9 bases agree with TRBD1. Germline CDR1 reads SSHAT; CDR2 reads FNYEAQ (reference sequence). V was pared by 5 bases and J by 5 bases, with 7 bases of the junction left unmatched. The CDR3 spans 14 residues. CDR3 in DNA: TGTGCCAGCAGCCACAGGGGGCGTTATGACGAGCAGTACTTC. Translation: CASSHRGRYDEQYF.

This clone was picked up one time. The genes are TRBV18 and TRBJ2-1; 9 bases line up with TRBD2. With V trimmed by 1 base and J by 8 bases, 9 bases remained unmatched. This CDR3 comprises 16 residues. Germline V gene lookup returns CDR1 KGHSH and CDR2 LQKENI. CDR3 sequence reads: CASSPRAGGPVDEQFF. In DNA, the CDR3 is TGTGCCAGCTCACCACGTGCGGGAGGGCCTGTGGATGAGCAGTTCTTC.

The genes are TRBV7-8 and TRBJ1-3; 8 nucleotides match TRBD1. This CDR3 spans 16 amino acids. CDR1 and CDR2 from the germline V gene are SGHVS and FQNEAQ. The J segment lost 0 bases and the V segment lost 5 bases, leaving 6 bases of the junction unmatched. The CDR3 reads CASSPRDRTSGNTIYF. CDR3 nucleotide sequence: TGTGCCAGCAGCCCCCGGGACAGGACCTCTGGAAACACCATATATTTT.

The chain has TRBV27 and TRBJ2-7; TRBD2 matches 8 bases. V gave up 3 bases and J gave up 3 bases; unmatched junction bases: 4. The germline V gene has CDR1 MNHEY and CDR2 SMNVEV (reference sequence). The CDR3 length is 14 residues. Here the CDR3 reads CASSFISGSYEQYF. CDR3 coding DNA: TGTGCCAGCAGTTTTATAAGCGGGAGCTACGAGCAGTACTTC.

The rearrangement links TRBV5-4 to TRBJ2-1; D is perhaps TRBD1 (5 bases). V was shortened by 0 bases and J by 10 bases, with 14 bases between the two germline ends. CDR1 is SGHNT and CDR2 is YYREEE in the germline V gene (reference sequence). The CDR3 is 14 amino acids. DNA of the CDR3: TGTGCCAGCAGCTTGGAGGTCGCGGCAGGGGAGCAGTTCTTC. This translates into CASSLEVAAGEQFF.

This clone was recorded only once. V is TRBV6-6 and J is TRBJ1-3, with 7 nucleotides matching TRBD1. Germline lookup yields CDR1 MNHNY and CDR2 SVGAGI (reference sequence). J lost 2 bases, V lost 0 bases, and 1 base had no gene match. This CDR3 region has 15 residues. In DNA, the CDR3 is TGTGCCAGCAGTTACTCCGGACAGGCTGGAAACACCATATATTTT. It translates to CASSYSGQAGNTIYF.

This clone was counted a single time. The J gene is TRBJ2-2, the V gene TRBV5-5, with 9 positions matching TRBD2. The CDR3 spans 16 residues. Losses at the gene ends were 3 bases for V and 5 bases for J; bases not matched to a gene: 8. Germline V gene sequence: CDR1 SGHKS, CDR2 YYEKEE (reference sequence). CDR3 in DNA: TGTGCCAGCAGCTCCCGACCGGCGGGAGGGACCGGGGAGCTGTTTTTT. Translated: CASSSRPAGGTGELFF. Drawing the rest from reference TRBV5-5 and TRBJ2-2, the complete variable domain is DAGVTQSPTHLIKTRGQQVTLRCSPISGHKSVSWYQQVLGQGPQFIFQYYEKEERGRGNFPDRFSARQFPNYSSELNVNALLLGDSALYLCASSSRPAGGTGELFFGEGSRLTVL.

In DNA form, the CDR3 reads TGTGCCTGGAGTGTCCCGACCCCCTCGTACACCTTC. It codes for CAWSVPTPSYTF. The chain uses TRBV30 and TRBJ1-2; no clear D gene. V lost 0 bases and J 11 bases, leaving 13 bases between the germline ends. This CDR3 has 12 amino acids. CDR1 is GTSNPN, CDR2 SVGIG, per germline (reference sequence).

The chain uses TRBV5-4 and TRBJ2-1, with a possible D match to TRBD2 (6 bases). The V gene lost 3 bases and the J gene lost 2 bases, with 12 bases spanning the gap. Germline CDR1 and CDR2: SGHNT and YYREEE (reference sequence). There are 15 residues in the CDR3. CDR3 protein: CASSSGWGAYNEQFF. CDR3 nucleotide sequence: TGTGCCAGCAGCTCTGGTTGGGGGGCCTACAATGAGCAGTTCTTC. The variable domain in full, with the rest retrieved from reference TRBV5-4 and TRBJ2-1, is ETGVTQSPTHLIKTRGQQVTLRCSSQSGHNTVSWYQQALGQGPQFIFQYYREEENGRGNFPPRFSGLQFPNYSSELNVNALELDDSALYLCASSSGWGAYNEQFFGPGTRLTVL.

This clone was detected once. The chain uses TRBV10-3 and TRBJ2-3, with 16 bases matching TRBD2. This CDR3 has 18 residues. Germline CDR1 reads ENHRY; CDR2 reads SYGVKD. V gave up 3 bases and J gave up 5 bases; unmatched junction bases: 8. The CDR3 DNA reads TGTGCCATCAGTGATCGGGGACTAGCGGGGGGGCCGGAAGATACGCAGTATTTT. Amino acid sequence: CAISDRGLAGGPEDTQYF.

The rearrangement joins TRBV5-1 to TRBJ2-6, with a weak D call TRBD1 (5 bases). V lost 4 bases to trimming and J lost 1 base, with 6 bases between them. The CDR3 loop spans 14 amino acids. CDR1 and CDR2 (germline): SGHRS, YFSETQ. CDR3 nucleotide sequence: TGCGCCAGCAGCCCAGGGTCTGGGGCCAACGTCCTGACTTTC. This translates into CASSPGSGANVLTF.

The J gene is TRBJ2-1, the V gene TRBV4-1; 7 nucleotides match TRBD2. V shed 0 bases, J shed 7 bases, and the junction held 9 bases outside the gene matches. Germline assignment: CDR1 MGHRA and CDR2 YSYEKL. This CDR3 has 16 residues. CDR3 bases: TGCGCCAGCAGCCAAGAGGGCGGGAGAACCGAAAATGAGCAGTTCTTC. The encoded protein is CASSQEGGRTENEQFF.

The rearrangement links TRBV7-9 to TRBJ2-7; TRBD2 aligns across 7 bases. The CDR3 contains 14 residues. The germline V gene has CDR1 SEHNR and CDR2 FQNEAQ (reference sequence). With V trimmed by 5 bases and J by 3 bases, 7 bases remained unmatched. The CDR3 sequence is CASSPVGGVYEQYF. The CDR3 coding sequence is TGTGCCAGCAGCCCCGTGGGGGGGGTCTACGAGCAGTACTTC.

This chain links TRBV6-1 with TRBJ2-2; 15 nucleotides agree with TRBD2. The trim removed 0 bases at V and 5 bases at J, leaving 4 bases unmatched. Germline assignment: CDR1 MNHNS and CDR2 SASEGT. The CDR3 consists of 18 residues. This CDR3 is CASSEAGLAGGVTGELFF. In nucleotides, the CDR3 is TGTGCCAGCAGTGAAGCTGGACTAGCGGGAGGGGTGACCGGGGAGCTGTTTTTT.

For this clone: Additional DNA sequences in this sample encode the identical CDR3. The rearrangement links TRBV12-5 to TRBJ2-7; D gene unclear. V shed 3 bases and J shed 4 bases, with 4 bases lying between them. Germline assignment: CDR1 LGHNT and CDR2 FRNRAP. This CDR3 has 11 amino acids. CDR3 sequence (DNA): TGTGCTAGTGGTTTAGAATACGAGCAGTACTTC. As protein: CASGLEYEQYF.

The chain combines TRBV2 with TRBJ1-2; a possible D gene is TRBD1 (5 bases). Germline V lookup: CDR1 SNHLY, CDR2 FYNNEI. The CDR3 is made up of 14 amino acids. V was shortened by 3 bases and J by 6 bases, with 14 bases between the two germline ends. The CDR3 reads CASSEKQVVDGYTF. The CDR3 nucleotides are TGTGCCAGCAGTGAGAAACAGGTCGTGGATGGCTACACCTTC.

The rearrangement joins TRBV5-6 to TRBJ2-3; D call uncertain. This CDR3 contains 14 residues. Between the trimmed V and J ends, which lost 1 base and 3 bases, there was a span of 9 bases. Germline CDR1 reads SGHDT; CDR2 reads YYEEEE. DNA for the CDR3: TGTGCCAGCAGCTTGCAAGATCAGACAGATACGCAGTATTTT. It specifies CASSLQDQTDTQYF. Full variable domain (remainder filled in from reference TRBV5-6 and TRBJ2-3): DAGVTQSPTHLIKTRGQQVTLRCSPKSGHDTVSWYQQALGQGPQFIFQYYEEEERQRGNFPDRFSGHQFPNYSSELNVNALLLGDSALYLCASSLQDQTDTQYFGPGTRLTVL.

The rearrangement uses TRBV4-3 and TRBJ1-2; D is ambiguous. The CDR3 contains 14 residues. Trimming left V 0 bases short and J 4 bases short, with 9 bases between. From germline, CDR1 is LGHNA and CDR2 YSLEER. The CDR3 region is CASSQDRGIYGYTF. In DNA form, the CDR3 reads TGCGCCAGCAGCCAAGATCGGGGAATCTATGGCTACACCTTC.

The chain is built from TRBV19 and TRBJ1-2; D uncertain. V lost 5 bases and J 5 bases, leaving 12 bases between the germline ends. The CDR3 spans 13 residues. Germline CDR1 LNHDA, CDR2 SQIVND (reference sequence). The CDR3 nucleotides are TGTGCCAGTAGTTTTACCTCAGGATATGGCTACACCTTC. Translation gives CASSFTSGYGYTF.